A single sample gave rise to the 13 T cell receptor beta chains below, sequenced in a study of shared clonotypes between healthy human individuals. Naive CD8 populations comprised CD45RO-negative cells positively selected for CCR7, excluding terminally differentiated effector memory CD45RA+ cells. Method: immunoSEQ multiplex PCR; TCRdb's copy keeps in-frame clones and lacks some. The data hold some 2.1 million clones, with 93% observed a single time. Sequencing was carried out using naive CD8+ T cells from PBMCs. All receptors come from a man aged 18 to 35 in good health. Some clones in this sample may be carry-over from other donors' samples.

This chain uses TRBV5-1 with TRBJ1-2; D gene ambiguous. The V end was cut by 7 bases, the J end by 8 bases, with 15 bases between. The CDR3 consists of 12 residues. CDR1 is SGHRS and CDR2 is YFSETQ in the germline V gene. CDR3 protein: CASGFTGPGYTF. The CDR3, as DNA: TGCGCCAGCGGTTTTACCGGGCCCGGCTACACCTTC.

The rearrangement joins TRBV21-1 to TRBJ1-1; TRBD1, the D gene given by the table, was not confirmed from the DNA. TRBV21-1 has pseudogene status. CDR3 size: 16 residues. CDR3 region: CASSHRGPIMNTEAFF. CDR3 sequence (DNA): TGTGCCAGCAGCCACAGGGGCCCAATAATGAACACTGAAGCTTTCTTT.

The genes are TRBV6-6 and TRBJ2-7, with 8 bases lining up with TRBD1. V lost 9 bases to trimming and J lost 0 bases; unmatched junction nucleotides: 4. The CDR3 totals 13 residues. Germline V CDR1 and CDR2: MNHNY, SVGAGI (reference sequence). CDR3 protein: CARLQGASYEQYF. The CDR3 DNA reads as TGTGCCAGGCTCCAGGGGGCCTCCTACGAGCAGTACTTC.

This chain joins TRBV6-1 and TRBJ1-1, with D perhaps matching TRBD1 (5 bases). The V and J ends lost 4 bases and 0 bases respectively, with 24 bases between them. This CDR3 is 19 amino acids long. Per germline, CDR1 MNHNS and CDR2 SASEGT. The CDR3 here is CASSGWPEMGPTMNTEAFF. CDR3 coding DNA: TGTGCCAGCAGTGGCTGGCCCGAAATGGGACCGACCATGAACACTGAAGCTTTCTTT.

The table lists this clone with a count of one. The J gene is TRBJ1-1, the V gene TRBV19; the D is unclear. The germline V gene encodes CDR1 LNHDA and CDR2 SQIVND (reference sequence). Trimming left V 3 bases short and J 3 bases short, with 8 bases between. CDR3 length: 13 amino acids. CDR3 region: CASSMDRDTEAFF. Written as DNA, the CDR3 is TGTGCCAGTAGTATGGACCGAGACACTGAAGCTTTCTTT.

With regard to this clone: The sample carries other DNA sequences with the same CDR3. The chain uses TRBV13 and TRBJ2-1; weak D call: TRBD2 (6 bases). Germline CDR1 is PRHDT and CDR2 is FYEKMQ (reference sequence). CDR3 size: 15 residues. V lost 1 base, J lost 4 bases, and 11 bases lay in between. The CDR3 DNA reads TGTGCCAGCAGCTTAGCGGGACTCCTATACAATGAGCAGTTCTTC. Its translation: CASSLAGLLYNEQFF.

CDR3 nucleotide sequence: TGTGCCAGCAGCCAGGGACAGGGATTTATGGATGGCTACACCTTC. It encodes CASSQGQGFMDGYTF. V and J are TRBV5-8 and TRBJ1-2; 9 bases match TRBD1. There are 15 residues in the CDR3. Losses at the gene ends were 4 bases for V and 6 bases for J; bases not matched to a gene: 10. Looked up from germline, CDR1 is SGHTS and CDR2 is YDEGEE.

The rearrangement links TRBV5-1 to TRBJ2-7; D gene ambiguous. The CDR3 has 12 residues. Trimming took 1 base from V and 5 from J, leaving 7 bases between them. Per germline, CDR1 SGHRS and CDR2 YFSETQ. CDR3 amino acids: CASSLSPDEQYF. The CDR3, as DNA: TGCGCCAGCAGCTTGAGTCCCGACGAGCAGTACTTC.

The chain joins TRBV30 to TRBJ2-7; 7 nucleotides line up with TRBD1. The germline V gene has CDR1 GTSNPN and CDR2 SVGIG (reference sequence). V lost 6 bases, J lost 5 bases, and 16 bases stayed unmatched. This CDR3 comprises 15 residues. DNA for the CDR3: TGTGCCTGCGACCCCCCGACAGGGATCGTGGACGAGCAGTACTTC. Its translation: CACDPPTGIVDEQYF.

The chain links TRBV7-9 to TRBJ2-2; perhaps TRBD1 as D (5 bases). The CDR3 consists of 17 residues. V was pared by 5 bases and J by 0 bases, with 16 bases between. Germline V gene sequence: CDR1 SEHNR, CDR2 FQNEAQ (reference sequence). Here the CDR3 reads CASSPIRGGSNTGELFF. The CDR3 DNA reads TGTGCCAGCAGCCCGATAAGGGGCGGCTCGAACACCGGGGAGCTGTTTTTT.

The chain links TRBV27 to TRBJ1-3; no reliable D call. Trimming cost V 3 bases and J 4 bases, with 7 bases left between them. Germline loops: CDR1 MNHEY, CDR2 SMNVEV (reference sequence). CDR3 size: 13 residues. CDR3 loop: CASSFGWGNTIYF. The CDR3 DNA reads TGTGCCAGCAGTTTTGGGTGGGGAAACACCATATATTTT.

The genes are TRBV29-1 and TRBJ2-1, with 8 positions matching TRBD1. In germline, CDR1 is SQVTM, CDR2 ANQGSEA. J gave up 1 base and V 1 base, and 12 bases lay outside the gene matches. CDR3 size: 18 residues. The CDR3 loop is CSVEGPYLQGESYNEQFF. CDR3 bases: TGCAGCGTTGAAGGTCCCTATTTACAGGGGGAGTCCTACAATGAGCAGTTCTTC.

This chain uses TRBV4-1 with TRBJ2-7, with D hard to call. V was shortened by 6 bases and J by 0 bases, with 12 bases between the two germline ends. The germline V gene encodes CDR1 MGHRA and CDR2 YSYEKL. The CDR3 extends over 14 amino acids. The CDR3 DNA reads as TGCGCCAGCAGGTTGGGTGAAACCTCCTACGAGCAGTACTTC. Its translation is CASRLGETSYEQYF.